The clone carrying this TCR beta chain showed up many times. Authors' processing steps: There were a median of approximately 100,000 TCRs per sample, with a range from about 20,000 to 700,000. TCRdb reprocessed the RACE reads with MiXCR, giving one entry per CDR3 protein. These V and J calls originate from TCRdb's pipeline instead of the authors' own analysis. The table has some 49,000 distinct CDR3 sequences, around 9% seen once; the top ten hold around 4.3%. The data were taken from a study of human T cells and chemical hapten exposure. On the study more broadly: Patients had diphenylcyclopropenone applied to the scalp weekly throughout the roughly 24-week study. Mainly, slight library volume differences in the pool made TCR yields vary.

Described time point: patch test 1, 2 weeks after DPC sensitization. The sample's treatment: therapeutic diphenylcyclopropenone sensitization with weekly scalp DPC. Total RNA extraction was carried out from unfractionated whole blood. Sequencing was performed on whole blood, taken in connection with sensitization to the hapten diphenylcyclopropenone (DPC). This clonotype was sampled from a woman between 45 and 60 years old with alopecia areata. Some clones in this sample may be carry-over from other donors' samples.

The CDR3 sequence is CAWGQGKDGYTF. CDR3 coding DNA: TGTGCTTGGGGGCAGGGAAAGGATGGCTACACCTTC. V is TRBV28 and J is TRBJ1-2, with a weak D call TRBD1 (6 bases). CDR3 size: 12 residues. Germline V gene data show CDR1 as MDHEN and CDR2 as SYDVKM.